The clone carrying this T cell receptor (beta chain) showed up many times. This entry belongs to a study of early T cells in non-severe SARS-CoV-2 infection. The CDR3 runs 16 residues. Trimming shortened V by 3 bases and J by 3 bases, and 15 bases separated the two germline ends. The germline CDR1 and CDR2 sequences are SEHNR and FQNEAQ (reference sequence). The library protocol tagged individual cDNA molecules with unique molecular identifiers. Each CDR3 protein gets one entry after TCRdb re-called the 5' RACE reads with MiXCR. The sample carries some 71,000 distinct CDR3 sequences, 9% to 10% recorded once.

The TCR originated in an adult who was a healthcare worker with PCR-confirmed SARS-CoV-2 infection or an uninfected control (not recorded which). The J gene is TRBJ1-5, the V gene TRBV7-9; D not certain. Sequencing was performed on whole blood, taken at baseline. This CDR3 reads CASSFTLGPNNQPQHF. The CDR3 region has the DNA TGTGCCAGCAGCTTCACATTAGGACCGAACAATCAGCCCCAGCATTTT.